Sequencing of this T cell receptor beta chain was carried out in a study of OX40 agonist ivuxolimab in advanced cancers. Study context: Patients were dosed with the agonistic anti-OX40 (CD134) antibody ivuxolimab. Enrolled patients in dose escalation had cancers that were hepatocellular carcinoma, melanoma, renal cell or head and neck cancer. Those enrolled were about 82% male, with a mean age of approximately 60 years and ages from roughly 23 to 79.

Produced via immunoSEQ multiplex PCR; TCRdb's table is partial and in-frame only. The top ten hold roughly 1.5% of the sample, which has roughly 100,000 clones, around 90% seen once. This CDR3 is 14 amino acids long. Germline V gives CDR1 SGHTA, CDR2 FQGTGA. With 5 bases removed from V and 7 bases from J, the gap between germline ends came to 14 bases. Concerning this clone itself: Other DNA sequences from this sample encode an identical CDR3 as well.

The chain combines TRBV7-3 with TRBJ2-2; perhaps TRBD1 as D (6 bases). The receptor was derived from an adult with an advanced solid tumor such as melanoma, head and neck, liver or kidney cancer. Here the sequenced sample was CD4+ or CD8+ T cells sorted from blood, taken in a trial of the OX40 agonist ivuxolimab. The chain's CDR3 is CASSLQGRGGELFF. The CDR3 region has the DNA TGTGCCAGCAGCCTACAGGGTCGGGGCGGGGAGCTGTTTTTT.